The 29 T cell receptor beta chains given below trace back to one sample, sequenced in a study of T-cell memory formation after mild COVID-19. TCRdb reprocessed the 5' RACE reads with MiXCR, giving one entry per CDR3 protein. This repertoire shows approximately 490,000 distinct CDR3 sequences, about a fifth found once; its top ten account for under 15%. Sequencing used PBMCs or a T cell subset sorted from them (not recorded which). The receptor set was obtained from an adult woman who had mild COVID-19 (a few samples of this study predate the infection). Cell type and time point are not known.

CDR3 coding DNA: TGCGCCAGCAGCTCAAAACCAGGGACAGGCAATTCACCCCTCCACTTT. Its protein product is CASSSKPGTGNSPLHF. The gene calls are TRBV5-1 and TRBJ1-6; 8 bases agree with TRBD1. Germline CDR1 reads SGHRS; CDR2 reads YFSETQ. V was pared by 3 bases and J by 7 bases, with 9 bases of the junction left unmatched. The CDR3 covers 16 residues.

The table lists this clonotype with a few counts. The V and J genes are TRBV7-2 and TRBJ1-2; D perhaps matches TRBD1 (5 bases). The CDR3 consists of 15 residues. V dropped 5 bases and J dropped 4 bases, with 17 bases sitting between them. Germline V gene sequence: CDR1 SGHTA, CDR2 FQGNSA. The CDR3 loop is CASSPAGGNPYGYTF. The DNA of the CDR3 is TGTGCCAGCAGCCCCGCCGGGGGGAACCCCTATGGCTACACCTTC. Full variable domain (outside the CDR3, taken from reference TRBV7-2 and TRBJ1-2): GAGVSQSPSNKVTEKGKDVELRCDPISGHTALYWYRQSLGQGLEFLIYFQGNSAPDKSGLPSDRFSAERTGGSVSTLTIQRTQQEDSAVYLCASSPAGGNPYGYTFGSGTRLTVV.

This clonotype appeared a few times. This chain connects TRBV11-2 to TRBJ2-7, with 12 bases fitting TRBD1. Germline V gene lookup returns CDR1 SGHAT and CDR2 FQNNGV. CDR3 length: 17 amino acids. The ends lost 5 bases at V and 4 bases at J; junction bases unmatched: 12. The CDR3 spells CASSGGTGGSGIYEQYF. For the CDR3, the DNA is TGTGCCAGCAGCGGTGGGACAGGGGGCTCAGGAATTTACGAGCAGTACTTC.

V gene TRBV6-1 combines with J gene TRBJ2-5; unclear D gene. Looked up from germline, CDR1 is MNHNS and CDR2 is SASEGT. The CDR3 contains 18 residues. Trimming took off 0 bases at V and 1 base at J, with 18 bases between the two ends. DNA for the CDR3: TGTGCCAGCAGTGAAGCGCGGTCAGGTCTCTGGGGCCAAGAGACCCAGTACTTC. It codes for CASSEARSGLWGQETQYF.

Here the CDR3 reads CSVEDLGLWDGYTF. DNA of the CDR3: TGCAGCGTTGAAGATCTTGGGCTGTGGGATGGCTACACCTTC. This chain links TRBV29-1 with TRBJ1-2, with D hard to call. V was cut by 0 bases and J by 6 bases, with 14 bases left in between. The CDR3 covers 14 residues. Germline V gives CDR1 SQVTM, CDR2 ANQGSEA.

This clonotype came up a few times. CDR3 in amino acids: CASSQEGTGGTTEAFF. CDR3 DNA sequence: TGTGCCAGCAGCCAAGAAGGGACAGGGGGGACCACTGAAGCTTTCTTT. This sequence joins TRBV3-1 and TRBJ1-1, with 11 nucleotides matching TRBD1. The CDR3 covers 16 residues. Germline values: CDR1 LGHDT, CDR2 YNNKEL (reference sequence). Trimming removed 0 bases from V and 4 bases from J; junction bases left unmatched: 4.

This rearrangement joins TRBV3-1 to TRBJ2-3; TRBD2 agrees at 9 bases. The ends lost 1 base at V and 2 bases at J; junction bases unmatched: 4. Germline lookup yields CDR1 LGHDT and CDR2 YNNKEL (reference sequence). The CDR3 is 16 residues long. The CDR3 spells CASSQGAGGNTDTQYF. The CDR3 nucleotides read TGTGCCAGCAGCCAAGGAGCGGGGGGAAACACAGATACGCAGTATTTT.

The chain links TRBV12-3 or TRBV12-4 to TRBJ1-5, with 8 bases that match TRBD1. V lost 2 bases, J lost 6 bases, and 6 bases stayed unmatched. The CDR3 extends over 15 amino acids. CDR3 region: CASSLMTGAAQPQHF. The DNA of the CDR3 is TGTGCCAGCAGTTTAATGACAGGGGCGGCTCAGCCCCAGCATTTT.

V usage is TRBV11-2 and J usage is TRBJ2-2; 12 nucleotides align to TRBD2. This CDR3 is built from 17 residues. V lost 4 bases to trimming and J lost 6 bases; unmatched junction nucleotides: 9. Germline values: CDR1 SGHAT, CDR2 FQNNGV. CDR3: CASSWPSGRALAGELFF. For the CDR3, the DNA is TGTGCCAGCAGCTGGCCTAGCGGGAGGGCTTTGGCCGGGGAGCTGTTTTTT.

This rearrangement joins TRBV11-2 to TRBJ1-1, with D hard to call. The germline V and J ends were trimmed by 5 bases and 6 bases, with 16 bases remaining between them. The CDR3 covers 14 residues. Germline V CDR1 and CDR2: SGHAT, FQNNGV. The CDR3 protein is CASSPTYITPEAFF. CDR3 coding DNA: TGTGCCAGCAGCCCCACGTATATTACCCCTGAAGCTTTCTTT.

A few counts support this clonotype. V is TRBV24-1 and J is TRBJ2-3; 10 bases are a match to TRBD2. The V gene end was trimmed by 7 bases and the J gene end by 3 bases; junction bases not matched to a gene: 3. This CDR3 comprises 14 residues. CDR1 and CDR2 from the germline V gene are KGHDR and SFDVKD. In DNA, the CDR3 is TGTGCCACCAGGGGACTAGCGAGTACAGATACGCAGTATTTT. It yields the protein CATRGLASTDTQYF.

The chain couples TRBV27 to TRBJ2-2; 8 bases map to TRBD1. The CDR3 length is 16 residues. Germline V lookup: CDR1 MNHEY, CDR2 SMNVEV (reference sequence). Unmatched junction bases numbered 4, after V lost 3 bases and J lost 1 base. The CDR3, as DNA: TGTGCCAGCAGTTTGCGTGGACAGGGGAACACCGGGGAGCTGTTTTTT. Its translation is CASSLRGQGNTGELFF.

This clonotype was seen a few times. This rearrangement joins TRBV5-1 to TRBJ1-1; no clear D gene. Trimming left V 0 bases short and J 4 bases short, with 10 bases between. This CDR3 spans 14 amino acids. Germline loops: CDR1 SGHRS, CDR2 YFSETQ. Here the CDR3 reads CASSLVTVGTEAFF. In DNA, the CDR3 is TGCGCCAGCAGCTTGGTCACCGTCGGCACTGAAGCTTTCTTT.

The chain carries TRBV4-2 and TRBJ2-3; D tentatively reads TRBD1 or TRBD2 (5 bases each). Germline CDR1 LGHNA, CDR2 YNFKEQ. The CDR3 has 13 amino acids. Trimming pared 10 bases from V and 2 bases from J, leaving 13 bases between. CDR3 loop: CATSGTFTDTQYF. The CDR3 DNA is TGTGCCACCTCCGGGACGTTCACAGATACGCAGTATTTT.

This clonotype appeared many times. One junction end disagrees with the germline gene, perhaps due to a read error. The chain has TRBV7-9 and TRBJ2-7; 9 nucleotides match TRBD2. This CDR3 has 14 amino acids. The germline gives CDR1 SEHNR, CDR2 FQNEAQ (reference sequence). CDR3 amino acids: CASSLAGAGYEQYF. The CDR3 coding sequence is TGTGCCAGCAGTTTAGCGGGAGCCGGGTACGAGCAGTACTTC.

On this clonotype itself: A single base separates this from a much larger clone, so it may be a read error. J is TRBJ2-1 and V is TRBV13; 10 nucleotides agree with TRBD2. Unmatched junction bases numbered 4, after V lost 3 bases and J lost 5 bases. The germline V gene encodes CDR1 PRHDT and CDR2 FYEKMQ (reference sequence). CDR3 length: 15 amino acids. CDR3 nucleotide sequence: TGTGCCAGCAGCTTGGGACTAGCGCGGGACAATGAGCAGTTCTTC. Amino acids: CASSLGLARDNEQFF.

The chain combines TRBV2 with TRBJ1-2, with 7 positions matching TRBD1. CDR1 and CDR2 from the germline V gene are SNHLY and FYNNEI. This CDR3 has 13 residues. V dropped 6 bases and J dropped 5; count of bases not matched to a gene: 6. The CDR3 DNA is TGTGCCAGCAGCGCGGGACAGCTGTATGGCTACACCTTC. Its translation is CASSAGQLYGYTF.

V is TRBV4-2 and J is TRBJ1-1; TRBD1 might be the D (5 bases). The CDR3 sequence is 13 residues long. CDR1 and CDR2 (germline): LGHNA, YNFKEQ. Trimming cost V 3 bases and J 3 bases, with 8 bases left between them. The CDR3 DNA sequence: TGTGCCAGCAGCCAGGACACAGACACTGAAGCTTTCTTT. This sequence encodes CASSQDTDTEAFF.

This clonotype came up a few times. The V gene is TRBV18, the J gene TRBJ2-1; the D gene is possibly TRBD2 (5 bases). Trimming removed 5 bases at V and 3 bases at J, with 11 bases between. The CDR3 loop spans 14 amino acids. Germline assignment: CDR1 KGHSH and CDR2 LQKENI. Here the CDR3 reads CASSFSGDYNEQFF. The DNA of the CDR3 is TGTGCCAGCTCATTCTCCGGGGACTACAATGAGCAGTTCTTC.

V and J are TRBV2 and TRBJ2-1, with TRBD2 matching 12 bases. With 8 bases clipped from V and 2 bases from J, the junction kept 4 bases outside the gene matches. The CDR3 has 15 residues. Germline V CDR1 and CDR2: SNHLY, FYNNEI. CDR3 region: CASWGLAGPYNEQFF. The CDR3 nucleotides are TGTGCCAGCTGGGGACTAGCGGGCCCCTACAATGAGCAGTTCTTC.

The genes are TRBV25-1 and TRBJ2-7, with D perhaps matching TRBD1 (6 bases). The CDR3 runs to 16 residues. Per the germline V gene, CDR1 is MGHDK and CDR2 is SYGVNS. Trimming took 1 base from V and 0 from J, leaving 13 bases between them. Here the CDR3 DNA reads TGTGCCAGCAGTGAATCTTCAGGGGTACCCTCCTACGAGCAGTACTTC. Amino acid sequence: CASSESSGVPSYEQYF.

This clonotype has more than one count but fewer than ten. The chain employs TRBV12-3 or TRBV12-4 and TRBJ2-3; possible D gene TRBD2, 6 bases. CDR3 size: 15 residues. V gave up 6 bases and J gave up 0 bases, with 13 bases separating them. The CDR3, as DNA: TGTGCCAGCAGAGGAGGGAGCGATAGCACAGATACGCAGTATTTT. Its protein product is CASRGGSDSTDTQYF.

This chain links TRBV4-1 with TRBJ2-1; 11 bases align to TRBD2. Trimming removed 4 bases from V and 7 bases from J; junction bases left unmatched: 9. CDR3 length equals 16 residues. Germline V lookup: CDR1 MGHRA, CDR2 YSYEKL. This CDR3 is CASSRISGGGGNEQFF. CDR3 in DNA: TGCGCCAGCAGCCGGATTAGCGGGGGGGGAGGTAATGAGCAGTTCTTC.

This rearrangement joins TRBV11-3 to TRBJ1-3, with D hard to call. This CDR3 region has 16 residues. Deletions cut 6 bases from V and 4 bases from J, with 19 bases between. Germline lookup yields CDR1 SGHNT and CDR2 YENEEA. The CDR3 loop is CASSPTGPWTGNTIYF. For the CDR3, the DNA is TGTGCCAGCAGTCCGACGGGTCCCTGGACGGGAAACACCATATATTTT.

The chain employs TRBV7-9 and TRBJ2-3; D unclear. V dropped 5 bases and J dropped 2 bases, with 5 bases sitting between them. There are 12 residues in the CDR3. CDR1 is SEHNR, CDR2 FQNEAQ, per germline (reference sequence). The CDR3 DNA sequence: TGTGCCAGCAGCGCTATCACAGATACGCAGTATTTT. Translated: CASSAITDTQYF.

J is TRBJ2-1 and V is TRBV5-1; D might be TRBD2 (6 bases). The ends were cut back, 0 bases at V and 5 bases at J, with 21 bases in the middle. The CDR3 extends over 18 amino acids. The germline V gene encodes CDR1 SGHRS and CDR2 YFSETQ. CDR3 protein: CASSLGGTGGSRHNEQFF. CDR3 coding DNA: TGCGCCAGCAGCTTGGGAGGGACTGGCGGGTCGAGGCACAATGAGCAGTTCTTC.

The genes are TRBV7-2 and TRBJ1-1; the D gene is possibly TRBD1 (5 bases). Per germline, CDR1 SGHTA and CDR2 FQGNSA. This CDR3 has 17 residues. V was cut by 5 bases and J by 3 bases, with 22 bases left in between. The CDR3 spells CASSPQVGGGLDTEAFF. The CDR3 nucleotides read TGTGCCAGCAGCCCACAGGTTGGGGGGGGGTTGGACACTGAAGCTTTCTTT.

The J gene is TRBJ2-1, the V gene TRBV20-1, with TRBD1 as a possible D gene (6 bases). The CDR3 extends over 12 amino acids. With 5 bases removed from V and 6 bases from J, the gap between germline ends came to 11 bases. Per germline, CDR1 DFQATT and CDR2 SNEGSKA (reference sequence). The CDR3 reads CSARTVTNEQFF. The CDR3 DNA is TGCAGTGCTCGGACAGTCACCAATGAGCAGTTCTTC.

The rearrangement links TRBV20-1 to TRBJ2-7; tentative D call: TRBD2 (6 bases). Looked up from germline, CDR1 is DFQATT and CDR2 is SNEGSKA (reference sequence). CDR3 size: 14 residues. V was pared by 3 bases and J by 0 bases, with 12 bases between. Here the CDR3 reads CSARALATSYEQYF. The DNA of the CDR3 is TGCAGTGCTAGGGCGCTAGCGACCTCCTACGAGCAGTACTTC.